This T cell receptor beta chain was documented in a study of T-cell reconstitution after alpha-beta-depleted transplantation in children. The V end was cut by 5 bases, the J end by 0 bases, with 15 bases between. The germline gives CDR1 DFQATT, CDR2 SNEGSKA (reference sequence). The CDR3 consists of 15 residues. The TCRbeta library incorporated unique molecular identifiers. Each CDR3 protein gets one entry after TCRdb re-called the PCR reads with MiXCR. The sample shows hundreds of thousands of distinct CDR3 sequences, roughly 15% of them seen only once. The TCR was taken from a human donor who donated a stem cell graft to a child with acute myeloid leukemia. Here the sequenced sample was PBMCs from the stem cell graft donor, taken from the stem cell graft. V is TRBV20-1 and J is TRBJ2-3; D ambiguous. CDR3 in DNA: TGCAGTGCTCCGGACCGACGACTGAGCACAGATACGCAGTATTTT. Amino acid sequence: CSAPDRRLSTDTQYF.